These T cell receptor beta chains were read from a single sample in a study of shared clonotypes between healthy human individuals. TCRdb keeps only in-frame clones here, not all; method: immunoSEQ multiplex PCR. Counted here are under 2,000,000 clones, less than 95% occurring once; the ten biggest clones make up more than 0.9%. Sequenced material: naive CD8+ T cells sorted from blood. These receptor sequences come from a young man in good health. The CDR3 runs from the conserved cysteine through the conserved F or W. Fields, in order: D gene, clone size, V gene, J gene, CDR3 protein, CDR3 DNA. A D gene is named only where the DNA matches it firmly. Clone size is stated in some rows and not others, as once, few, many or a class when expanded.

>TRBD1|NA|TRBV13|TRBJ1-2
CASSLRTGVYGYTF
TGTGCCAGCAGCCTAAGGACAGGGGTCTATGGCTACACCTTC
>NA|NA|TRBV11-3|TRBJ2-1
CASSLESTYHYNEQFF
TGTGCCAGCAGCTTAGAATCGACTTACCACTACAATGAGCAGTTCTTC
>NA|NA|TRBV2|TRBJ1-4
CASSEAVTNEKLFF
TGTGCCAGCAGTGAAGCCGTTACTAATGAAAAACTGTTTTTT
>NA|NA|TRBV4-1|TRBJ1-3
CASSQVKGIGSTGGNTIYF
TGCGCCAGCAGCCAAGTTAAAGGGATCGGGTCAACCGGAGGAAACACCATATATTTT
>NA|NA|TRBV2|TRBJ2-7
CASTGAGANYEQYF
TGTGCCAGCACGGGGGCAGGGGCGAACTACGAGCAGTACTTC
>TRBD2|NA|TRBV9|TRBJ2-7
CASSGAITSGEQYF
TGTGCCAGCAGCGGCGCAATTACTAGCGGCGAGCAGTACTTC
>NA|NA|TRBV6-5|TRBJ1-4
CASSLAGYEKLFF
TGTGCCAGCAGCCTTGCGGGCTATGAAAAACTGTTTTTT
>NA|NA|TRBV9|TRBJ1-1
CASSALQIMNTEAFF
TGTGCCAGCAGCGCATTACAGATTATGAACACTGAAGCTTTCTTT
>NA|NA|TRBV7-9|TRBJ2-2
CASSKTGSGELFF
TGTGCCAGCAGCAAAACAGGGTCCGGGGAGCTGTTTTTT
>NA|NA|TRBV27|TRBJ2-7
CASSHKEEQYF
TGTGCCAGCAGCCACAAGGAAGAGCAGTACTTC
>TRBD2|NA|TRBV7-9|TRBJ2-7
CASSLGLAGEIYEQYF
TGTGCCAGCAGCTTAGGACTAGCGGGAGAGATCTACGAGCAGTACTTC
>NA|NA|TRBV27|TRBJ2-3
CASSPPTDTQYF
TGTGCCAGCAGTCCCCCAACAGATACGCAGTATTTT
>NA|NA|TRBV4-1|TRBJ1-1
CASSQGWGIPLNTEAFF
TGCGCCAGCAGCCAAGGGTGGGGGATCCCCCTAAACACTGAAGCTTTCTTT
>NA|NA|TRBV6-1|TRBJ1-6
CASSEWTANNSPLHF
TGTGCCAGCAGTGAATGGACAGCTAATAATTCACCCCTCCACTTT
>NA|NA|TRBV6-4|TRBJ1-6
CASSDTGDSPLHF
TGTGCCAGCAGTGATACAGGAGACTCACCCCTCCACTTT
>NA|NA|TRBV5-4|TRBJ2-5
CASSLAVQETQYF
TGTGCCAGCAGCTTGGCGGTGCAAGAGACCCAGTACTTC
>NA|once|TRBV6-5|TRBJ1-2
CASSYEGASYYGYTF
TGTGCCAGCAGTTATGAAGGGGCTTCCTACTATGGCTACACCTTC
>NA|NA|TRBV18|TRBJ2-7
CASSPEQFSYEQYF
TGTGCCAGCTCACCGGAACAGTTCTCCTACGAGCAGTACTTC
>TRBD2|NA|TRBV10-2|TRBJ2-2
CASSGTGTSVDGELFF
TGCGCCAGCAGCGGGACCGGGACTAGCGTCGACGGGGAGCTGTTTTTT
>NA|NA|TRBV28|TRBJ2-5
CASSLDSIVETQYF
TGTGCCAGCAGTTTAGACTCGATTGTGGAGACCCAGTACTTC